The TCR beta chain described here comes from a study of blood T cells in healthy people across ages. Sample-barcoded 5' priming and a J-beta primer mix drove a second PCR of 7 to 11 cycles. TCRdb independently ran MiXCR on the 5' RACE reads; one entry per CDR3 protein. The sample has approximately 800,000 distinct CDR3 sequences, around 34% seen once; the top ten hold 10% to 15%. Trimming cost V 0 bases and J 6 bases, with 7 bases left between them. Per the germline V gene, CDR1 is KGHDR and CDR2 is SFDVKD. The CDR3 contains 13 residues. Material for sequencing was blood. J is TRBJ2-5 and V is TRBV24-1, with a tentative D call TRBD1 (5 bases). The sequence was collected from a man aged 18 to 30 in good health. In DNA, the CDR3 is TGTGCCACCAGTGATTTGACAGGCCAGACCCAGTACTTC. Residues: CATSDLTGQTQYF.